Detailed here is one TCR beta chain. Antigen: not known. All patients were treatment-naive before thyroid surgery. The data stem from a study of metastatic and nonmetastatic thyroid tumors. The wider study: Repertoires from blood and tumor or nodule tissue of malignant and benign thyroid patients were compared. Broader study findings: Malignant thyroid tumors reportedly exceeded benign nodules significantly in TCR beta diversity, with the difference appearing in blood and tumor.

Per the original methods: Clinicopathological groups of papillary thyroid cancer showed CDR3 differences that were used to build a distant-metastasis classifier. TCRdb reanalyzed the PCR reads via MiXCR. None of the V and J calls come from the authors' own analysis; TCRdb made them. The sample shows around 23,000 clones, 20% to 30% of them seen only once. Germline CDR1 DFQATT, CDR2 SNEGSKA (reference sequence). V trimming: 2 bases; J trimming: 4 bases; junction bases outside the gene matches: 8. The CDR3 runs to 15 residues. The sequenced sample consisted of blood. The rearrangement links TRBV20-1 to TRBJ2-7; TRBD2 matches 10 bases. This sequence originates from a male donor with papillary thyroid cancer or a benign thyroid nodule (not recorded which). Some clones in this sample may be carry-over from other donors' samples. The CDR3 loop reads CSARLTSGLAYEQYF. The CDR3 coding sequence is TGCAGTGCTAGATTGACTAGCGGGTTGGCATACGAGCAGTACTTC.